This TCR beta chain was retrieved from a study of Graves' ophthalmopathy and Graves' hyperthyroidism. Study-level points and caveats: Blood contained most expanded thyroid clonotypes exceeding 0.001 frequency.

Amplification from RNA transcripts yielded the TCR beta CDR3 regions. The authors performed first-round RT-PCR with HTBI primers and then a second-round multiplex PCR. From the multiplex PCR reads, TCRdb called clonotypes with MiXCR, one entry per CDR3 protein. The data contain about 740,000 distinct CDR3 sequences, roughly two fifths of them seen just once; the ten biggest clones take up 40% to 55%. CDR1 LNHDA and CDR2 SQIVND come from the germline V gene (reference sequence). V gave up 9 bases and J gave up 5 bases; unmatched junction bases: 15. The CDR3 sequence is 15 residues long. This clonotype showed up just a few times. The antigen is undetermined.

The receptor was isolated from an adult man with Graves' ophthalmopathy. Sequencing used peripheral blood. The chain uses TRBV19 and TRBJ2-5; 7 bases match TRBD2. CDR3 nucleotide sequence: TGTGCCAGCAGCCGGGGGGAATCCCTTGGGGAGACCCAGTACTTC. This codes for CASSRGESLGETQYF.